Here is one T cell receptor beta chain with its context. What antigen it recognizes has not been identified. The record has no base qualities; no much larger clone is one base away. Other nucleotide sequences from this sample produce the same CDR3. These data belong to a study of shared clonotypes between healthy human individuals (dated by TCRdb to 2020 to 2022). With respect to the entire study: Three men and a couple of women, aged 18 to 49 years, made up the cohort. Per donor, three plates each were used for CD4 naive and CD4 memory, two for CD8 naive, and one for CD8 memory. To increase sequencing depth and limit assay-specific biases, TCR repertoire library preparation and sequencing were carried out by different laboratories using diverse techniques. Each donor's leukapheresis produced roughly between roughly 0.85 and 10 billion PBMCs. To estimate repertoire size and how much clonotypes are shared between individuals, the study performed deep sequencing of blood TCR repertoires from 4 to 6 healthy adults.

Inclusive of the bounding cysteine and phenylalanine, the CDR3 is 16 residues long. Of the read, only the CDR3 DNA is kept; its 48 bases are in frame from base 1. CDR1 LNHNV and CDR2 YYDKDF are derived from the germline V gene (reference sequence). V was cut back by 1 base and J by 2 bases, leaving a gap of 13 bases between them. On the study overall, not on this receptor specifically: The genetic and exposure-history diversity represented was limited by the small number of donors. Based on pairwise subsampling, the degree of clonotype sharing among donors was expected to be affected by sequencing depth. Estimated clonotype richness was generally larger for naive than for memory subsets. Sampling was restricted to blood, and TCR repertoires in tissues likely differ from the TCR repertoires found in blood. Compared with non-shared clonotypes, the clonotypes found in all four sorted-subset donors had higher generation probabilities. When several donors were compared, the shared fraction of clonotypes was around 5% for naive CD4, around 4% for naive CD8, more than 2% for memory CD4, and 0.35% to 0.4% for memory CD8. Even with the large sequencing depth, rarefaction of the sorted-subset datasets indicated that sequencing was incomplete.

TCR CDR3 regions were amplified from genomic DNA by multiplex PCR using the deep immunoSEQ assay. For each cell subset, the extracted genomic DNA was distributed evenly across all wells of several immunoSEQ 96-well plates, and each plate served as one replicate. Each replicate PCR for sorted subsets received about 0.2 ug genomic DNA, equal to roughly 29,000 T cell genomes. The purified libraries were quantified using a Qubit 3.0 fluorometer, sized with a Bioanalyzer 2100, and then quantified again using the KAPA Library Quantification kit. A separate single-read 150-cycle Illumina NextSeq 550 flow cell was used to sequence each immunoSEQ 96-well plate. Concerning the study's data processing: The immunoSEQ output contained only junctional sequences without quality scores, so filtering could not match that applied to full-length reads. To assign V/J genes and CDR3, sequences were annotated against IMGT germline references using PyIR, a Python wrapper for IgBLAST v1.9. Any read was removed if the V/J assignment was weak (E-value above 1e-6), the CDR3 was missing, or the read contained stop codons, out-of-frame junctions, or ambiguous translated residues. V3J clonotypes were defined as sequences sharing the same inferred V gene, J gene, and CDR3 amino acid sequence. Percentage overlap between repertoires was computed as shared unique clonotypes divided by the size of the smaller repertoire. Richness of each repertoire was evaluated using RTK rarefaction, the Chao1 estimator, and Recon v2.1 estimates of unobserved clonotypes. For all TCRbeta clonotypes obtained by the gDNA method from a few donors, generation probabilities were computed with OLGA. Drawn from immuneACCESS, this table holds only the in-frame rearrangements with V and J called that TCRdb kept. Clones are partly lost; checked studies trace under half to an unresolved V gene and leave the rest unexplained. Clone size and the V and J calls come from that table; the DNA yielded D and trimming. Within this sample are about 190,000 clones, with around 63% of them counted one time only. Of the sample, 10% falls within the top ten clones.

Donors were healthy HIV-negative adults with no recently reported acute infections or vaccinations. All donors were Caucasian adults living in Nashville, Tennessee, USA. CD4+ T cells were enriched by magnetic negative selection; naive cells were then positively selected on CD45RA, and the negative fraction formed the memory subset. Blood was collected by leukapheresis, and PBMCs were isolated by Ficoll-Histopaque density gradient centrifugation and then cryopreserved in liquid nitrogen vapor phase. Analytical flow cytometry was used to check the purity and quantity of every magnetically sorted T cell population. Genomic DNA was isolated from each sorted fraction and quantified by UV absorbance on a Nanodrop 2000c.

The sequenced sample was memory CD4+ T cells sorted from blood. According to the study, the label for this sample's cell subset or site signals: CD45RA-negative fraction. This TCR was sampled from a man younger than 40 in good health. The chain was built from TRBV15 and TRBJ2-3, with the D segment identity uncertain. The sequenced DNA: TGTGCCACCAGCAGAGGAAACTCTCCCTCCACAGATACGCAGTATTTT. It codes for CATSRGNSPSTDTQYF.